The clone carrying this T cell receptor (beta chain) was observed many times. The antigen is undetermined. Patients were all untreated before their thyroid surgery. The data originate from a study of metastatic and nonmetastatic thyroid tumors. Study details: From malignant and benign thyroid patients, repertoires in blood and in tumor or nodule tissue were compared.

Notes on the study in general: Reported TCR beta diversity, measured in blood and tumor, was significantly higher for malignant thyroid tumors than for benign nodules.

Original data processing: In papillary thyroid cancer, a distant-metastasis classifier was built using CDR3 differences across clinicopathological groups. MiXCR was used by TCRdb to re-call the PCR reads. TCRdb assigned the V and J calls; the authors' analysis was not used. In the table there are roughly 30,000 clones, more than 15% of which are singletons. The CDR3 spans 14 residues. From germline, CDR1 is SGHVS and CDR2 FQNEAQ. V was clipped by 5 bases and J by 5 bases, with 13 bases between them. The sequence was obtained from a female donor with papillary thyroid cancer or a benign thyroid nodule (not recorded which). Some clones in this sample may be carry-over from other donors' samples. Source material: blood. V gene TRBV7-8 combines with J gene TRBJ1-5; D is unclear. The CDR3 spells CASSPQDFYQPQHF. CDR3 nucleotide sequence: TGTGCCAGCAGCCCCCAGGACTTCTATCAGCCCCAGCATTTT. Looking up the rest from reference TRBV7-8 and TRBJ1-5 gives the full variable domain: GAGVSQSPRYKVAKRGQDVALRCDPISGHVSLFWYQQALGQGPEFLTYFQNEAQLDKSGLPSDRFFAERPEGSVSTLKIQRTQQEDSAVYLCASSPQDFYQPQHFGDGTRLSIL.